The 10 T cell receptor beta chains below all came from one sample that was sequenced in a study of shared clonotypes between healthy human individuals. This table comes from immunoSEQ multiplex PCR, and its TCRdb copy is limited to in-frame clones, with some not included. There are about 2.5 million clones in the sample; around 92% occur only once, and approximately 0.4% lies in the top ten. The sample was naive CD4+ T cells from PBMCs. Subset described: CD45RA+ positively selected. The receptors derive from a young man in good health. Some clones in this sample may be carry-over from other donors' samples.

This clone appeared once. The rearrangement links TRBV19 to TRBJ1-4, with a tentative D call TRBD1 (5 bases). Trimming removed 6 bases from V and 7 bases from J, with 24 bases in between. CDR3 length: 17 amino acids. Germline V CDR1 and CDR2: LNHDA, SQIVND (reference sequence). In DNA, the CDR3 is TGTGCCAGTAGGCGGACTTCGGGACTTCTCTCGGGTGAAAAACTGTTTTTT. Translating it yields CASRRTSGLLSGEKLFF.

In its sample, this clone was seen a few times. At the DNA level, this CDR3 is encoded by other sequences in the same sample as well. The rearrangement links TRBV18 to TRBJ1-2, with 9 bases that match TRBD1. The germline CDR1 and CDR2 sequences are KGHSH and LQKENI. V was clipped by 3 bases and J by 4 bases; unmatched bases: 0. The CDR3 is 13 residues long. CDR3 bases: TGTGCCAGCTCACCGGACAGGGGCTATGGCTACACCTTC. Protein product: CASSPDRGYGYTF.

The chain joins TRBV11-3 to TRBJ2-3; weak D call: TRBD2 (5 bases). Germline V lookup: CDR1 SGHNT, CDR2 YENEEA. Trimming removed 5 bases at V and 1 base at J, with 7 bases between. This CDR3 is built from 13 residues. CDR3 protein: CASSPAGTDTQYF. CDR3 in DNA: TGTGCCAGCAGCCCAGCGGGCACAGATACGCAGTATTTT.

The chain carries TRBV2 and TRBJ1-4; 9 nucleotides match TRBD1. Trimming removed 2 bases from V and 4 bases from J; junction bases left unmatched: 2. The CDR3 covers 15 residues. Germline CDR1 is SNHLY and CDR2 is FYNNEI. The CDR3, as DNA: TGTGCCAGCAGTGAACAGGGACAGGGTAATGAAAAACTGTTTTTT. This translates into CASSEQGQGNEKLFF.

As regards this clone: The same CDR3 also results from other DNA sequences found in this sample. V gene TRBV28 combines with J gene TRBJ1-5; 9 positions agree with TRBD1. Germline V gives CDR1 MDHEN, CDR2 SYDVKM. The junction had 6 bases not matched to a gene; V was cut back by 5 bases and J by 1 base. This CDR3 region has 16 residues. CDR3 bases: TGTGCCAGCAGTCCAGCCGGGACAGGGAGCAATCAGCCCCAGCATTTT. This gives the protein CASSPAGTGSNQPQHF.

The rearrangement uses TRBV5-6 and TRBJ1-2; D not certain. V gave up 1 base and J gave up 4 bases, with 5 bases separating them. From germline, CDR1 is SGHDT and CDR2 YYEEEE. CDR3 length: 12 residues. The CDR3 DNA sequence: TGTGCCAGCAGCTTGTTGGGCTATGGCTACACCTTC. As protein: CASSLLGYGYTF.

This sequence joins TRBV4-1 and TRBJ2-5; TRBD1 agrees at 7 bases. The CDR3 totals 17 residues. Per germline, CDR1 MGHRA and CDR2 YSYEKL. The ends lost 2 bases at V and 5 bases at J; junction bases unmatched: 14. The CDR3 DNA is TGCGCCAGCAGCCAATCGGCTCCCAGGGGGACGGGGGAGACCCAGTACTTC. This sequence encodes CASSQSAPRGTGETQYF.

The chain has TRBV5-3 and TRBJ2-3; TRBD2 aligns across 13 bases. TRBV5-3 is an open reading frame whose function is uncertain. Losses at the gene ends were 4 bases for V and 1 base for J; bases not matched to a gene: 21. The CDR3 covers 22 residues. DNA for the CDR3: TGTGCCAGAAGCCTCCTATACCCGACTAGCGGGAGGTCTTCTTTAGGCACAGATACGCAGTATTTT. This encodes CARSLLYPTSGRSSLGTDTQYF.

The rearrangement joins TRBV19 to TRBJ2-2; 13 bases fit TRBD2. From germline, CDR1 is LNHDA and CDR2 SQIVND (reference sequence). The CDR3 runs to 15 residues. V trimming: 1 base; J trimming: 11 bases; junction bases outside the gene matches: 4. CDR3 bases: TGTGCCAGTAGTATAGCGCGACTAGCGGGGGGTGAGCTGTTTTTT. Translated: CASSIARLAGGELFF.

The chain employs TRBV6-1 and TRBJ2-1; 9 bases match TRBD2. CDR3 size: 17 residues. CDR1 is MNHNS and CDR2 is SASEGT in the germline V gene. V shed 3 bases and J 0 bases; nucleotides not matched to a gene: 6. CDR3 protein: CASSEQSGGTSYNEQFF. The CDR3 region has the DNA TGTGCCAGCAGTGAGCAAAGCGGGGGGACCTCCTACAATGAGCAGTTCTTC.